One and the same sample provided the 19 T cell receptor beta chains below, sequenced in a study of blood T cell repertoires in COVID-19. Profiling relied on immunoSEQ multiplex PCR, and the TCRdb table lists in-frame clones only, not all of them. The sample contains more than 20,000 clones, 90% of which appear only once. The sequenced sample was peripheral blood. These receptors came from a woman aged 60-70 years with active COVID-19.

CDR3 nucleotide sequence: TGCGCCAGCAGCCCTCGAGCGGGTCGGTCGGTAGATACGCAGTATTTT. It codes for CASSPRAGRSVDTQYF. The chain carries TRBV5-1 and TRBJ2-3; the D gene is possibly TRBD2 (6 bases). Germline assignment: CDR1 SGHRS and CDR2 YFSETQ. Trimming took 4 bases from V and 5 from J, leaving 20 bases between them. The CDR3 has 16 residues.

The chain recombines TRBV10-2 with TRBJ2-7, with D perhaps matching TRBD2 (6 bases). The germline V and J ends were trimmed by 7 bases and 4 bases, with 11 bases remaining between them. Germline V CDR1 and CDR2: WSHSY, SAAADI. CDR3 size: 12 residues. The CDR3 sequence is CASTGESYEQYF. The CDR3 nucleotides read TGCGCCAGCACGGGGGAGAGTTACGAGCAGTACTTC.

The chain uses TRBV30 and TRBJ1-2; D ambiguous. The CDR3 loop spans 13 amino acids. The V and J ends lost 2 bases and 5 bases respectively, with 12 bases between them. The V gene's germline CDR1 is GTSNPN and CDR2 SVGIG (reference sequence). For the CDR3, the DNA is TGTGCCTGGAGTTCGATACGGTTATATGGCTACACCTTC. It specifies CAWSSIRLYGYTF.

The CDR3 sequence is CASSSPTGLPGANVLTF. The CDR3 DNA reads TGTGCCAGCAGTTCTCCAACAGGGCTCCCTGGGGCCAACGTCCTGACTTTC. V gene TRBV27 combines with J gene TRBJ2-6; tentatively, D is TRBD1 (6 bases). Germline lookup yields CDR1 MNHEY and CDR2 SMNVEV (reference sequence). V dropped 4 bases and J dropped 2 bases, with 15 bases sitting between them. This CDR3 has 17 amino acids.

V gene TRBV24-1 combines with J gene TRBJ1-2; D is uncertain. Germline CDR1 and CDR2: KGHDR and SFDVKD. V was pared by 3 bases and J by 2 bases, with 12 bases between. The CDR3 is made up of 15 amino acids. The chain's CDR3 is CATSDHQAGNYGYTF. The CDR3 DNA sequence: TGTGCCACCAGTGATCACCAGGCGGGCAACTATGGCTACACCTTC.

The chain carries TRBV5-1 and TRBJ2-3, with 8 bases aligning to TRBD1. Germline V gene sequence: CDR1 SGHRS, CDR2 YFSETQ. The CDR3 contains 16 residues. J was trimmed by 1 base and V by 3 bases; bases with no gene match: 7. The CDR3 DNA follows: TGCGCCAGCAGCTCAGGACAGGGTGAGGGCACAGATACGCAGTATTTT. Protein: CASSSGQGEGTDTQYF.

This chain connects TRBV28 to TRBJ2-2; 7 bases are a match to TRBD2. Germline values: CDR1 MDHEN, CDR2 SYDVKM. This CDR3 region has 16 residues. V was clipped by 8 bases and J by 4 bases; unmatched bases: 13. The CDR3 spells CASARGSRLATGELFF. Written as DNA, the CDR3 is TGTGCCAGCGCTCGCGGGAGCCGATTGGCCACCGGGGAGCTGTTTTTT.

This clone has a handful of counts. The chain joins TRBV19 to TRBJ2-1; TRBD2 agrees at 8 bases. The V gene's germline CDR1 is LNHDA and CDR2 SQIVND (reference sequence). V gave up 3 bases and J gave up 5 bases; unmatched junction bases: 12. The length of the CDR3 is 17 residues. The CDR3 loop reads CASSITPIAGLNNEQFF. CDR3 DNA: TGTGCCAGTAGTATTACGCCGATAGCGGGATTGAACAATGAGCAGTTCTTC.

This clone was found once. The chain carries TRBV4-1 and TRBJ2-3; 9 bases are shared with TRBD2. The ends lost 2 bases at V and 2 bases at J; junction bases unmatched: 8. The germline gives CDR1 MGHRA, CDR2 YSYEKL. This CDR3 is 17 amino acids long. The CDR3 is CASSQSPAGGYTDTQYF. The CDR3 coding sequence is TGCGCCAGCAGCCAAAGTCCCGCGGGAGGGTACACAGATACGCAGTATTTT.

V is TRBV7-2 and J is TRBJ2-2; 15 bases are a match to TRBD2. Germline V gives CDR1 SGHTA, CDR2 FQGNSA. V lost 10 bases, J lost 7 bases, and 16 bases stayed unmatched. This CDR3 has 18 amino acids. The CDR3 DNA sequence: TGTGCCATCAAAAAGATTGGGACTAGCGGGAGGATTGGCGGGGAGCTGTTTTTT. Translating it yields CAIKKIGTSGRIGGELFF.

This rearrangement joins TRBV28 to TRBJ2-2; 7 positions agree with TRBD1. Germline CDR1 reads MDHEN; CDR2 reads SYDVKM. V lost 4 bases to trimming and J lost 3 bases; unmatched junction nucleotides: 5. The CDR3 has 15 amino acids. CDR3 amino acids: CASSSAGQDTGELFF. The CDR3 coding sequence is TGTGCCAGCAGTTCCGCCGGACAGGACACCGGGGAGCTGTTTTTT. The full variable domain, its missing parts supplied by reference TRBV28 and TRBJ2-2, is DVKVTQSSRYLVKRTGEKVFLECVQDMDHENMFWYRQDPGLGLRLIYFSYDVKMKEKGDIPEGYSVSREKKERFSLILESASTNQTSMYLCASSSAGQDTGELFFGEGSRLTVL.

V and J are TRBV24-1 and TRBJ1-3; D gene uncertain. The germline CDR1 and CDR2 sequences are KGHDR and SFDVKD. CDR3 size: 14 residues. Trimming stripped 3 bases from V and 9 bases from J, with 14 bases between. In DNA form, the CDR3 reads TGTGCCACCAGTGATGGGCAGACCGGATCCACCATATATTTT. Protein sequence: CATSDGQTGSTIYF.

V usage is TRBV18 and J usage is TRBJ1-3; D not certain. The germline V gene has CDR1 KGHSH and CDR2 LQKENI. Trimming shortened V by 4 bases and J by 0 bases, and 10 bases separated the two germline ends. This CDR3 is built from 15 residues. In DNA, the CDR3 is TGTGCCAGCTCACTAGAGCCAAACTCTGGAAACACCATATATTTT. This sequence encodes CASSLEPNSGNTIYF. The complete variable domain, with remaining parts taken from reference TRBV18 and TRBJ1-3, reads NAGVMQNPRHLVRRRGQEARLRCSPMKGHSHVYWYRQLPEEGLKFMVYLQKENIIDESGMPKERFSAEFPKEGPSILRIQQVVRGDSAAYFCASSLEPNSGNTIYFGEGSWLTVV.

J is TRBJ2-4 and V is TRBV6-5; 9 bases align to TRBD2. Germline trimming cut 6 bases from V and 7 bases from J; bases unmatched to any gene: 7. The CDR3 covers 14 residues. The germline V gene has CDR1 MNHEY and CDR2 SVGAGI. CDR3 nucleotides: TGTGCCAGCAGATTAGCGGGAGTGGGGAACATTCAGTACTTC. Protein: CASRLAGVGNIQYF.

The chain joins TRBV7-9 to TRBJ1-1; D gene unclear. The germline CDR1 and CDR2 sequences are SEHNR and FQNEAQ (reference sequence). This CDR3 spans 15 amino acids. The V end was cut by 2 bases, the J end by 5 bases, with 15 bases between. The DNA of the CDR3 is TGTGCCAGCAGCTTAATTTTGTTTAGCCCGACTGAAGCTTTCTTT. Encoded protein: CASSLILFSPTEAFF.

The chain is built from TRBV28 and TRBJ2-7; 7 bases are a match to TRBD1. V dropped 6 bases and J dropped 6; count of bases not matched to a gene: 14. The CDR3 spans 15 residues. Germline V gene sequence: CDR1 MDHEN, CDR2 SYDVKM. The CDR3 DNA sequence: TGTGCCAGCAGGAGTTTTGGCAGGGGGTTAAGCGAGCAGTACTTC. This encodes CASRSFGRGLSEQYF.

This rearrangement joins TRBV5-4 to TRBJ2-2; 8 positions match TRBD1. The V gene's germline CDR1 is SGHNT and CDR2 YYREEE (reference sequence). CDR3 size: 16 residues. V was pared by 4 bases and J by 6 bases, with 11 bases of the junction left unmatched. The CDR3 sequence is CASSIGQGLGPGELFF. CDR3 nucleotide sequence: TGTGCCAGCAGCATTGGACAGGGCCTTGGTCCCGGGGAGCTGTTTTTT.

The chain joins TRBV7-2 to TRBJ2-7; no clear D. Trimming left V 4 bases short and J 0 bases short, with 10 bases between. Germline loops: CDR1 SGHTA, CDR2 FQGNSA. The CDR3 has 14 amino acids. CDR3 region: CASSSQRGSYEQYF. CDR3 coding DNA: TGTGCCAGCAGCTCTCAGCGTGGCTCCTACGAGCAGTACTTC. The full variable domain, with the rest looked up from reference TRBV7-2 and TRBJ2-7, is GAGVSQSPSNKVTEKGKDVELRCDPISGHTALYWYRQSLGQGLEFLIYFQGNSAPDKSGLPSDRFSAERTGGSVSTLTIQRTQQEDSAVYLCASSSQRGSYEQYFGPGTRLTVT.

The V call is TRBV4-3, the J call TRBJ2-7; 9 bases fit TRBD2. J lost 0 bases, V lost 0 bases, and 3 bases had no gene match. This CDR3 region has 16 residues. Germline V gene lookup returns CDR1 LGHNA and CDR2 YSLEER. The CDR3 protein is CASSQDLLAGSYEQYF. In nucleotides, the CDR3 is TGCGCCAGCAGCCAAGATTTACTAGCGGGCTCCTACGAGCAGTACTTC.